These 25 T cell receptor beta chains originate from one sample sequenced in a study of response to subunit inactivated influenza vaccine. Via MiXCR, TCRdb re-called the RT-PCR reads, giving one row per CDR3 protein. The sample lists roughly 790,000 distinct CDR3 sequences, over 20% occurring once. The sample was PBMCs from blood, taken approximately 5 days after vaccination. These receptors originate from a man in his fifties who received an inactivated influenza vaccine.

Only a few counts were recorded for this clonotype. The V call is TRBV5-1, the J call TRBJ1-6; no firm D call. This CDR3 has 14 amino acids. The V gene lost 4 bases and the J gene lost 10 bases, with 15 bases spanning the gap. CDR1 SGHRS and CDR2 YFSETQ come from the germline V gene. The CDR3 loop is CASSEPGPESPLHF. CDR3 nucleotides: TGCGCCAGCAGCGAACCCGGGCCGGAGTCACCCCTCCACTTT.

V is TRBV14 and J is TRBJ1-6; 9 nucleotides line up with TRBD1. The germline V gene encodes CDR1 SGHDN and CDR2 FVKESK. The CDR3 loop spans 15 amino acids. J was trimmed by 5 bases and V by 4 bases; bases with no gene match: 3. The CDR3 here is CASSRGTGHNSPLHF. The CDR3 bases are TGTGCCAGCAGCCGCGGGACAGGGCATAATTCACCCCTCCACTTT.

This clonotype was detected only a few times. This rearrangement joins TRBV21-1 to TRBJ1-4. TRBV21-1 constitutes a pseudogene. CDR3 length equals 15 residues. The CDR3 nucleotides are TGTGCCAGCAGCACCGACCGTGCAACTAATGAAAAACTGTTTTTT. Translated: CASSTDRATNEKLFF.

There are a few counts of this clonotype. The V and J genes are TRBV12-3 or TRBV12-4 and TRBJ2-5; D call uncertain. This CDR3 contains 11 residues. V lost 5 bases to trimming and J lost 7 bases, with 8 bases between them. The chain's CDR3 is CASSPSVTQYF. CDR3 bases: TGTGCCAGCAGTCCCTCGGTGACCCAGTACTTC.

This clonotype was found a few times. The chain is built from TRBV4-1 and TRBJ2-2, with D unresolved. V gave up 3 bases and J gave up 6 bases, with 17 bases separating them. Looked up from germline, CDR1 is MGHRA and CDR2 is YSYEKL. The CDR3 consists of 16 residues. The CDR3 nucleotides read TGCGCCAGCAGCCACCAGGACGCGCTCTACTCCGGGGAGCTGTTTTTT. Amino acids: CASSHQDALYSGELFF.

The V and J genes are TRBV27 and TRBJ1-6, with 9 positions matching TRBD1. The CDR3 runs 14 residues. From germline, CDR1 is MNHEY and CDR2 SMNVEV (reference sequence). J gave up 7 bases and V 4 bases, and 2 bases lay outside the gene matches. The CDR3: CASSWTGANSPLHF. As DNA, the CDR3 is TGTGCCAGCAGTTGGACAGGGGCGAATTCACCCCTCCACTTT.

The chain combines TRBV28 with TRBJ2-7; D gene ambiguous. Trimming pared 6 bases from V and 3 bases from J, leaving 6 bases between. This CDR3 is built from 11 residues. CDR1 is MDHEN and CDR2 is SYDVKM in the germline V gene. Here the CDR3 reads CASRLYYEQYF. Written as DNA, the CDR3 is TGTGCCAGCAGACTCTACTACGAGCAGTACTTC. Using reference TRBV28 and TRBJ2-7 for the parts outside the CDR3, the full variable domain is DVKVTQSSRYLVKRTGEKVFLECVQDMDHENMFWYRQDPGLGLRLIYFSYDVKMKEKGDIPEGYSVSREKKERFSLILESASTNQTSMYLCASRLYYEQYFGPGTRLTVT.

This clonotype was counted once. This chain links TRBV20-1 with TRBJ2-7; D gene unclear. Trimming removed 6 bases at V and 3 bases at J, with 18 bases between. The CDR3 covers 14 residues. Germline CDR1 and CDR2: DFQATT and SNEGSKA (reference sequence). In DNA form, the CDR3 reads TGCAGTGCACCTGAACCTGCGACGAACTACGAGCAGTACTTC. Encoded protein: CSAPEPATNYEQYF.

This clonotype occurred a few times. The rearrangement links TRBV7-2 to TRBJ2-5; 9 nucleotides match TRBD1. From germline, CDR1 is SGHTA and CDR2 FQGNSA. The length of the CDR3 is 16 residues. The trim removed 4 bases at V and 0 bases at J, leaving 6 bases unmatched. DNA for the CDR3: TGTGCCAGCAGCTGGCACCGGGACAGGGACCAAGAGACCCAGTACTTC. Amino acid sequence: CASSWHRDRDQETQYF.

This chain connects TRBV5-1 to TRBJ1-1; no firm D call. The V end was cut by 4 bases, the J end by 6 bases, with 16 bases between. Per germline, CDR1 SGHRS and CDR2 YFSETQ. This CDR3 is 14 amino acids long. CDR3 region: CASSLEGPWAEAFF. The CDR3 DNA follows: TGCGCCAGCAGCCTGGAAGGGCCTTGGGCTGAAGCTTTCTTT.

The chain employs TRBV20-1 and TRBJ2-1; TRBD2 matches at 16 bases. The CDR3 spans 19 residues. CDR1 is DFQATT, CDR2 SNEGSKA, per germline (reference sequence). V lost 2 bases to trimming and J lost 4 bases; unmatched junction nucleotides: 11. DNA for the CDR3: TGCAGTGCTAGACCGACCGGGACTAGCGGGGGGGCAAGGTACAATGAGCAGTTCTTC. Translation gives CSARPTGTSGGARYNEQFF.

The CDR3 DNA sequence: TGTGCCAGCAGCTTAGTTCCTGACACAGATACGCAGTATTTT. Encoded protein: CASSLVPDTDTQYF. The chain couples TRBV7-9 to TRBJ2-3, with D hard to call. Between the trimmed V and J ends, which lost 1 base and 2 bases, there was a span of 7 bases. There are 14 residues in the CDR3. Germline CDR1 and CDR2: SEHNR and FQNEAQ (reference sequence).

With respect to this clonotype: Germline and junction disagree at one end, which may indicate a read error. The V call is TRBV4-3, the J call TRBJ2-1; 14 nucleotides agree with TRBD2. Germline V CDR1 and CDR2: LGHNA, YSLEER. This CDR3 spans 17 amino acids. The CDR3 reads CASSQSRLAGGNKEQFF. The CDR3 DNA is TGCGCCAGCAGCCAATCTAGACTAGCGGGGGGGAACAAAGAGCAGTTCTTC.

This clonotype has more than one count but fewer than ten. The V call is TRBV24-1, the J call TRBJ2-1; 8 bases map to TRBD2. The CDR3 is made up of 15 amino acids. The germline CDR1 and CDR2 sequences are KGHDR and SFDVKD. J gave up 4 bases and V 3 bases, and 4 bases lay outside the gene matches. This CDR3 reads CATSDPGLGYNEQFF. CDR3 sequence (DNA): TGTGCCACCAGTGATCCGGGACTAGGTTACAATGAGCAGTTCTTC.

The rearrangement joins TRBV6-1 to TRBJ2-5, with TRBD1 identical over 7 bases. The V gene end was trimmed by 9 bases and the J gene end by 4 bases; junction bases not matched to a gene: 8. CDR3 length equals 13 residues. Germline CDR1 MNHNS, CDR2 SASEGT. CDR3: CARVRTGAETQYF. CDR3 coding DNA: TGTGCCAGGGTCAGGACAGGAGCAGAGACCCAGTACTTC.

This clonotype occurred many times. The chain combines TRBV2 with TRBJ2-5; D ambiguous. V dropped 6 bases and J dropped 2 bases, with 7 bases sitting between them. CDR1 and CDR2 (germline): SNHLY, FYNNEI. CDR3 length: 12 amino acids. CDR3 sequence: CASRLEQETQYF. CDR3 DNA: TGTGCCAGCAGGCTTGAGCAAGAGACCCAGTACTTC. The complete variable domain, with remaining parts taken from reference TRBV2 and TRBJ2-5, reads EPEVTQTPSHQVTQMGQEVILRCVPISNHLYFYWYRQILGQKVEFLVSFYNNEISEKSEIFDDQFSVERPDGSNFTLKIRSTKLEDSAMYFCASRLEQETQYFGPGTRLLVL.

Regarding this clonotype: A read error may produce the germline difference seen at one junction end. V usage is TRBV20-1 and J usage is TRBJ2-3; D ambiguous. The CDR3 runs to 8 residues. Germline CDR1 is DFQATT and CDR2 is SNEGSKA (reference sequence). CDR3 nucleotide sequence: TGCAGTGCCGCCCACAGTGACTTT. Its translation: CSAAHSDF.

In this sample, this clonotype turned up a few times. The gene calls are TRBV7-9 and TRBJ2-7; D not resolved. Germline assignment: CDR1 SEHNR and CDR2 FQNEAQ (reference sequence). This CDR3 is built from 12 residues. V lost 8 bases to trimming and J lost 2 bases, with 10 bases between them. This chain's CDR3 is CASVSPPYEQYF. CDR3 DNA sequence: TGTGCCAGCGTCTCTCCACCCTACGAGCAGTACTTC.

The J gene is TRBJ2-3, the V gene TRBV5-1, with a possible D match to TRBD2 (6 bases). Trimming pared 7 bases from V and 0 bases from J, leaving 15 bases between. Germline CDR1 is SGHRS and CDR2 is YFSETQ. The CDR3 consists of 15 residues. CDR3: CASCLGGTSTDTQYF. In DNA form, the CDR3 reads TGCGCCAGCTGTTTGGGGGGAACTAGCACAGATACGCAGTATTTT.

The rearrangement joins TRBV7-9 to TRBJ2-5; unclear D gene. The V gene's germline CDR1 is SEHNR and CDR2 FQNEAQ (reference sequence). This CDR3 has 13 residues. V was trimmed by 1 base and J by 5 bases, leaving 8 bases between them. CDR3: CASSLGSWETQYF. For the CDR3, the DNA is TGTGCCAGCAGCTTAGGCAGTTGGGAGACCCAGTACTTC. Combining the CDR3 with reference TRBV7-9 and TRBJ2-5 gives the whole variable domain DTGVSQNPRHKITKRGQNVTFRCDPISEHNRLYWYRQTLGQGPEFLTYFQNEAQLEKSRLLSDRFSAERPKGSFSTLEIQRTEQGDSAMYLCASSLGSWETQYFGPGTRLLVL.

The sample holds a few counts of this clonotype. J is TRBJ1-5 and V is TRBV12-3 or TRBV12-4; no firm D call. Trimming stripped 1 base from V and 3 bases from J, with 7 bases between. CDR3 size: 14 residues. The CDR3 loop reads CASSLGGPNQPQHF. Written as DNA, the CDR3 is TGTGCCAGCAGTTTAGGAGGGCCCAATCAGCCCCAGCATTTT.

The table lists this clonotype with many counts. J is TRBJ1-1 and V is TRBV12-3 or TRBV12-4; D call uncertain. The CDR3 runs 13 residues. The V end was cut by 3 bases, the J end by 4 bases, with 9 bases between. CDR3 coding DNA: TGTGCCAGCAGTTTTGGGGTGAGCACTGAAGCTTTCTTT. Protein sequence: CASSFGVSTEAFF.

About this clonotype: A junction end diverges from the germline sequence, so it may reflect a read error. The rearrangement uses TRBV12-3 or TRBV12-4 and TRBJ1-2; TRBD1 might be the D (6 bases). This CDR3 has 13 amino acids. In nucleotides, the CDR3 is TGTGCCAGCAGTTTAAAGGGGGACTATGGCTACTCCTTC. Protein sequence: CASSLKGDYGYSF.

This clonotype has a handful of counts. V usage is TRBV20-1 and J usage is TRBJ2-7; TRBD2 is a possible D gene (6 bases). Trimming stripped 0 bases from V and 5 bases from J, with 20 bases between. Germline values: CDR1 DFQATT, CDR2 SNEGSKA (reference sequence). The CDR3 has 16 amino acids. CDR3 nucleotides: TGCAGTGCTAGAGATCGGAGGGGCCTCCTCTTTCACGAGCAGTACTTC. Its protein product is CSARDRRGLLFHEQYF.

This clonotype was recorded many times. The rearrangement uses TRBV24-1 and TRBJ2-3; 9 nucleotides line up with TRBD2. The CDR3 contains 15 residues. Germline V CDR1 and CDR2: KGHDR, SFDVKD. After removal of 9 bases from V and 7 bases from J, the junction contained 13 bases not matched to a gene. The DNA of the CDR3 is TGTGCCACCGGACACCGGCGGGAGGGCCTCAATACGCAGTATTTT. Its translation: CATGHRREGLNTQYF.